This T cell receptor (beta chain) was documented in a study of PD-1 blockade in classical Hodgkin lymphoma. Each patient experienced a relapse that followed autologous stem cell transplantation, and brentuximab vedotin exposure varied. TCRdb's table, derived via immunoSEQ multiplex PCR, lists solely in-frame clones and lacks some. Here the sample spans 3,900 or so clones, about four fifths being singletons. The CDR3 consists of 13 residues. V dropped 1 base and J dropped 7 bases, with 8 bases sitting between them. Looked up from germline, CDR1 is SEHNR and CDR2 is FQNEAQ (reference sequence). The TCR originated in a human donor with classical Hodgkin lymphoma. The rearrangement uses TRBV7-9 and TRBJ2-1, with D possibly being TRBD2 (5 bases). The sequences come from peripheral blood mononuclear cells (PBMCs), collected at baseline. CDR3 DNA sequence: TGTGCCAGCAGCTTAGAGACTACGAATGAGCAGTTCTTC. Its protein is CASSLETTNEQFF.